These T cell receptor beta chains were read from a single sample in a study of identical twins. TCRdb recomputed calls from the 5' RACE reads with MiXCR, one row per CDR3 protein. The data hold about 490,000 distinct CDR3 sequences, with 15% observed a single time. These same data were also listed under a study on yellow fever vaccine responses in identical twins.

The sequenced sample consisted of CD4+ T cells sorted from blood. These receptors were collected from a woman between 18 and 29 years old in good health. CDR3s include the opening cysteine and the closing phenylalanine or tryptophan. A D gene is named only where the DNA matches it firmly. For some rows the clone size is stated as once, few or many, or as a class when expanded; others skip it.

>TRBJ2-1|NA|many|TRBV5-1
TGCGCCAGCAGCGTAGGGATCGCTGGCAATGAGCAGTTCTTC
CASSVGIAGNEQFF
>TRBJ2-1|NA|NA|TRBV25-1
TGTGCCAGCAGTGAGGGCGGGTATTACAATGAGCAGTTCTTC
CASSEGGYYNEQFF
>TRBJ2-1|NA|NA|TRBV5-1
TGCGCCAGCAGCAAAGGCGGGACGAACTACAATGAGCAGTTCTTC
CASSKGGTNYNEQFF
>TRBJ2-3|NA|few|TRBV4-1
TGCGCCAGCAGCCAAGTTGGTCTAGCGACGAATTTTTTAGATACGCAGTATTTT
CASSQVGLATNFLDTQYF
>TRBJ2-1|TRBD1|few|TRBV12-3/TRBV12-4
TGTGCCAGCAGGGTGGGACAGGATCCGTTCTTC
CASRVGQDPFF
>TRBJ2-7|TRBD2|NA|TRBV10-3
TGTGCCATCGGTGGACTAGCGGGGGCCTACGAGCAGTACTTC
CAIGGLAGAYEQYF
>TRBJ2-1|TRBD1|few|TRBV20-1
TGCAGTGCTAACCGACAGGGGGCATCGAATTTGCAGTTCTTC
CSANRQGASNLQFF
>TRBJ2-7|TRBD2|NA|TRBV12-3/TRBV12-4
TGTGCCAGCTCTCCACCGCGGGGGGTAAAGTCCTACGAGCAGTACTTC
CASSPPRGVKSYEQYF
>TRBJ2-7|TRBD2|NA|TRBV12-5
TGTGCTAGTGGTTTGGTAGCGGGAGGGCCGGTTGAGCAGTACTTC
CASGLVAGGPVEQYF
>TRBJ1-6|TRBD1|few|TRBV6-5
TGTGCCAGCAGTTACACAGGGGGCCGGGGGAATTCACCCCTCCACTTT
CASSYTGGRGNSPLHF